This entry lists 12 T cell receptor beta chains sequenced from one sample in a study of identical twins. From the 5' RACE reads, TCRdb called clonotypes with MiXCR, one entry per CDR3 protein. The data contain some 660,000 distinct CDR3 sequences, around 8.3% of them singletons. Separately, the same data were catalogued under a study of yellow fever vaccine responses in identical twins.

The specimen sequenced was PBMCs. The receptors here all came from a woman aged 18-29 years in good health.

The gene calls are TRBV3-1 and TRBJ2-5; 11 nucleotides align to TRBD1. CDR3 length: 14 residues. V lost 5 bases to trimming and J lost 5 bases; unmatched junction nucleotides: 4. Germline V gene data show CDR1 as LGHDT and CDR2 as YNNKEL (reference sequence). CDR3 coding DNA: TGTGCCAGCAGCTCCGGACAGGGGGCCGAGACCCAGTACTTC. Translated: CASSSGQGAETQYF.

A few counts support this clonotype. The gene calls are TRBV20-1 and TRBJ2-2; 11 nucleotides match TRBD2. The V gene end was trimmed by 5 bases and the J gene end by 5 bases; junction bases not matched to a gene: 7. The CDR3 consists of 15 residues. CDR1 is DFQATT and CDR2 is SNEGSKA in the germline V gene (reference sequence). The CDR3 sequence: CSALAGTSGTGELFF. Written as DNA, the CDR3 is TGCAGTGCTCTTGCCGGGACTAGCGGAACCGGGGAGCTGTTTTTT.

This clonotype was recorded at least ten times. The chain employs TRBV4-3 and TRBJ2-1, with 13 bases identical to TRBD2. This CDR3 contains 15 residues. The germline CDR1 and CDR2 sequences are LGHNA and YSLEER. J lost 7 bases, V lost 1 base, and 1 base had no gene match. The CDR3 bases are TGCGCCAGCAGCCAAGGGACTAGCGGGAGTAATGAGCAGTTCTTC. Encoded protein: CASSQGTSGSNEQFF.

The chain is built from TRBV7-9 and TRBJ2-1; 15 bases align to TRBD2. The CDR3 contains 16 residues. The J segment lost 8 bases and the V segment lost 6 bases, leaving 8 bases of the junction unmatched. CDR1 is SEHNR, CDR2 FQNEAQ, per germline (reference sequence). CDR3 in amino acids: CASRWTSGRAGDEQFF. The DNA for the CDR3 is TGTGCCAGCAGATGGACTAGCGGGAGGGCCGGAGATGAGCAGTTCTTC.

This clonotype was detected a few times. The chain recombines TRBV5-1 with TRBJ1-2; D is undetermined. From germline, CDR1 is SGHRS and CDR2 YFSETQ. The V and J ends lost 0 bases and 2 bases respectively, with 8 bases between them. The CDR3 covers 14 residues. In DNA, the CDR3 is TGCGCCAGCAGCTTGGCACAGTCAAACTATGGCTACACCTTC. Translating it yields CASSLAQSNYGYTF.

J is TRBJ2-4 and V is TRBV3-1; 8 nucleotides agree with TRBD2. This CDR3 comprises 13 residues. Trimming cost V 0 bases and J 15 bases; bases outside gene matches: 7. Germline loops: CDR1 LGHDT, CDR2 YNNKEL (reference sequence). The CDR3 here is CASSQDPTLAVYF. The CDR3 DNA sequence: TGTGCCAGCAGCCAAGATCCCACACTAGCGGTGTACTTC.

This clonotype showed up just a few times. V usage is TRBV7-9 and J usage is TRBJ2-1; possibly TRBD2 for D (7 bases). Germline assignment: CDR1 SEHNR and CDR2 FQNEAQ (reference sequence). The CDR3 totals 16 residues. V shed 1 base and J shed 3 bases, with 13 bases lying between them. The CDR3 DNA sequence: TGTGCCAGCAGCTTAGGTGGGGGGGCCCTCTACAATGAGCAGTTCTTC. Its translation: CASSLGGGALYNEQFF.

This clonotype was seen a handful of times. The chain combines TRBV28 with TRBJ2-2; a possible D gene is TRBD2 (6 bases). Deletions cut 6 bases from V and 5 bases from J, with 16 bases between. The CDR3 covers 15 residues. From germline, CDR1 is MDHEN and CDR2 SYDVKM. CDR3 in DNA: TGTGCCAGCAGAATGGGGGGTCCACGGACCGGGGAGCTGTTTTTT. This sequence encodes CASRMGGPRTGELFF.

CDR3 in amino acids: CASSQDGTGPDNEQFF. DNA of the CDR3: TGCGCCAGCAGCCAAGATGGGACGGGTCCGGACAATGAGCAGTTCTTC. The rearrangement uses TRBV4-3 and TRBJ2-1, with D perhaps matching TRBD1 or TRBD2 (5 bases each). The germline CDR1 and CDR2 sequences are LGHNA and YSLEER. With 0 bases removed from V and 5 bases from J, the gap between germline ends came to 14 bases. The CDR3 is 16 amino acids.

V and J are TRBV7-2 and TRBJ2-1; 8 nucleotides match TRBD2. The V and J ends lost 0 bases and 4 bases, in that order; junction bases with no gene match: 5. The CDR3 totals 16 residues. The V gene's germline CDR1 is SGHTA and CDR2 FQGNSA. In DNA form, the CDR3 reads TGTGCCAGCAGCTTAGCTTTTAGCGGGGCGTACAATGAGCAGTTCTTC. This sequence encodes CASSLAFSGAYNEQFF.

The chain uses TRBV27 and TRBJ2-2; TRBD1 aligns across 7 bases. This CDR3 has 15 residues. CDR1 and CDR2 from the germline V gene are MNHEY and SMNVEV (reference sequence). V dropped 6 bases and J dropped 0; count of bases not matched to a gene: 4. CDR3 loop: CASSQGVANTGELFF. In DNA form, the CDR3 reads TGTGCCAGCAGCCAGGGGGTCGCGAACACCGGGGAGCTGTTTTTT.

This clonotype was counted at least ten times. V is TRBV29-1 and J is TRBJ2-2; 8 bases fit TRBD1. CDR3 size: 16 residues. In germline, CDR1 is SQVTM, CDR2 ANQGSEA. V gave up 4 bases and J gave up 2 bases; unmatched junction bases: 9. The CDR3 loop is CSVAGGSTRNTGELFF. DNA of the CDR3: TGCAGCGTTGCAGGGGGCTCTACCCGAAACACCGGGGAGCTGTTTTTT.